The 13 T cell receptor beta chains below were found in one sample sequenced in a study of blood T cell repertoires in COVID-19. Data came from immunoSEQ multiplex PCR; TCRdb stores just in-frame clones and leaves some out. Altogether tens of thousands of clones are present, 60% to 80% being singletons, with the ten largest covering 30% to 35%. The sequenced material came from peripheral blood. The receptors come from a woman aged 80 or over with acute or convalescent COVID-19.

The chain uses TRBV19 and TRBJ1-4; 7 nucleotides line up with TRBD1. Germline CDR1 and CDR2: LNHDA and SQIVND (reference sequence). CDR3 size: 14 residues. The ends lost 5 bases at V and 8 bases at J; junction bases unmatched: 8. As DNA, the CDR3 is TGTGCCAGTAGTCCAAGGGGGCCGGAAGAAAAACTGTTTTTT. This sequence encodes CASSPRGPEEKLFF.

This clone was seen only once. CDR3 nucleotides: TGTGCCAGCAGCTTAGCGTATGGGGAGGACTACACCTTC. As protein: CASSLAYGEDYTF. The chain uses TRBV7-2 and TRBJ1-2; D remains unclear. CDR3 length equals 13 residues. V was trimmed by 0 bases and J by 10 bases, leaving 12 bases between them. Per the germline V gene, CDR1 is SGHTA and CDR2 is FQGNSA.

The chain joins TRBV11-1 to TRBJ2-5; D unresolved. V was cut by 5 bases and J by 4 bases, with 11 bases left in between. This CDR3 has 13 amino acids. From germline, CDR1 is SGHAT and CDR2 FQDESV (reference sequence). Here the CDR3 reads CASSRQQRETQYF. The CDR3 DNA is TGTGCCAGCAGCCGACAACAACGAGAGACCCAGTACTTC.

The chain combines TRBV2 with TRBJ2-3; TRBD2 agrees at 8 bases. The ends lost 0 bases at V and 1 base at J; junction bases unmatched: 6. This CDR3 region has 17 residues. Looked up from germline, CDR1 is SNHLY and CDR2 is FYNNEI. CDR3 nucleotide sequence: TGTGCCAGCAGTGAAGCGCTCGTGACTAGCGGCACAGATACGCAGTATTTT. This encodes CASSEALVTSGTDTQYF.

The chain joins TRBV19 to TRBJ2-3, with D possibly TRBD1 on 5 matching bases. Germline loops: CDR1 LNHDA, CDR2 SQIVND (reference sequence). There are 14 residues in the CDR3. The V and J ends lost 1 base and 4 bases respectively, with 9 bases between them. CDR3 sequence reads: CASSIVTGPDTQYF. For the CDR3, the DNA is TGTGCCAGTAGTATAGTTACAGGTCCAGATACGCAGTATTTT.

The chain uses TRBV5-4 and TRBJ2-7; D remains ambiguous. Trimming stripped 6 bases from V and 3 bases from J, with 13 bases between. CDR3 length equals 13 residues. The germline gives CDR1 SGHNT, CDR2 YYREEE (reference sequence). CDR3 region: CASNSPTRYEQYF. The CDR3 nucleotides read TGTGCCAGCAACTCCCCTACTCGCTACGAGCAGTACTTC.

This clone has just a few counts. This chain joins TRBV9 and TRBJ2-1; 8 bases line up with TRBD1. The V gene's germline CDR1 is SGDLS and CDR2 YYNGEE. Germline trimming cut 0 bases from V and 6 bases from J; bases unmatched to any gene: 5. The CDR3 is made up of 15 amino acids. CDR3: CASSVGQQGANEQFF. DNA for the CDR3: TGTGCCAGCAGCGTAGGTCAGCAGGGGGCCAATGAGCAGTTCTTC.

This clone was detected a few times. The chain couples TRBV5-8 to TRBJ1-3; a possible D gene is TRBD1 (5 bases). The V end lost 4 bases, the J end lost 0 bases, and 14 bases lay between the germline ends. From germline, CDR1 is SGHTS and CDR2 YDEGEE. The CDR3 runs to 16 residues. CDR3 nucleotides: TGTGCCAGCAGCGGCGGGACGGTTCACTCTGGAAACACCATATATTTT. Protein product: CASSGGTVHSGNTIYF.

The J gene is TRBJ2-2, the V gene TRBV7-9; the D gene is possibly TRBD1 (6 bases). V was cut by 4 bases and J by 6 bases, with 9 bases left in between. Germline CDR1 reads SEHNR; CDR2 reads FQNEAQ (reference sequence). The CDR3 is 13 amino acids. CDR3 nucleotides: TGTGCCAGCAGCTCGACAGGTTCCGGGGAGCTGTTTTTT. Encoded protein: CASSSTGSGELFF.

The chain carries TRBV7-2 and TRBJ2-1, with TRBD1 as a possible D gene (5 bases). Deletions cut 5 bases from V and 3 bases from J, with 14 bases between. This CDR3 region has 15 residues. The germline CDR1 and CDR2 sequences are SGHTA and FQGNSA. Here the CDR3 DNA reads TGTGCCAGCAGCCCGGCGACCAGGGTCTACAATGAGCAGTTCTTC. It is translated as CASSPATRVYNEQFF.

The chain recombines TRBV11-2 with TRBJ1-1, with a possible D match to TRBD1 (6 bases). Trimming cost V 5 bases and J 4 bases, with 17 bases left between them. The CDR3 has 15 residues. CDR1 and CDR2 (germline): SGHAT, FQNNGV. In DNA, the CDR3 is TGTGCCAGCAGCGCACAGGGTGGGGTGGCCACTGAAGCTTTCTTT. Translated, it gives CASSAQGGVATEAFF. Based on the CDR3 plus reference TRBV11-2 and TRBJ1-1, the full variable domain is EAGVAQSPRYKIIEKRQSVAFWCNPISGHATLYWYQQILGQGPKLLIQFQNNGVVDDSQLPKDRFSAERLKGVDSTLKIQPAKLEDSAVYLCASSAQGGVATEAFFGQGTRLTVV.

The V gene is TRBV30, the J gene TRBJ1-1, with 7 bases matching TRBD1. The J segment lost 4 bases and the V segment lost 3 bases, leaving 5 bases of the junction unmatched. The CDR3 sequence is 13 residues long. Germline CDR1 and CDR2: GTSNPN and SVGIG (reference sequence). In DNA form, the CDR3 reads TGTGCCTGGAGCGAGGGGGCAAGCACTGAAGCTTTCTTT. Translated: CAWSEGASTEAFF. Looking up the rest from reference TRBV30 and TRBJ1-1 gives the full variable domain: SQTIHQWPATLVQPVGSPLSLECTVEGTSNPNLYWYRQAAGRGLQLLFYSVGIGQISSEVPQNLSASRPQDRQFILSSKKLLLSDSGFYLCAWSEGASTEAFFGQGTRLTVV.

The genes are TRBV9 and TRBJ2-7; the match to TRBD2 covers 9 bases. The CDR3 extends over 15 amino acids. V lost 4 bases, J lost 7 bases, and 12 bases stayed unmatched. Germline-derived CDR1 and CDR2 are SGDLS and YYNGEE. CDR3 region: CASSSPAGGPVEQYF. CDR3 DNA sequence: TGTGCCAGCAGCTCCCCGGCGGGAGGGCCGGTTGAGCAGTACTTC.